Presented here are 18 T cell receptor beta chains from one specimen sequenced in a study. TCRdb ran MiXCR on the 5' RACE reads and lists one entry per CDR3 protein. The table includes about 61,000 distinct CDR3 sequences, just under 30% detected once. The material sequenced was tumor-infiltrating naive CD4+ T cells sorted from the breast tumor. The subset: naive CD4+ T cells, CD4+CD45RA+CD25-. Receptors originate from a female donor with breast cancer.

This clonotype was counted many times. V gene TRBV20-1 combines with J gene TRBJ1-2; TRBD1 agrees at 7 bases. Germline V gene data show CDR1 as DFQATT and CDR2 as SNEGSKA (reference sequence). The V and J ends lost 6 bases and 9 bases, in that order; junction bases with no gene match: 16. The CDR3 length is 14 residues. CDR3 DNA sequence: TGCAGTGCCACAGGGGACGGGGGACTCGTCAGCTACACCTTC. Translation gives CSATGDGGLVSYTF.

This clonotype has a handful of counts. The chain carries TRBV4-3 and TRBJ1-2; possible D gene TRBD1, 6 bases. CDR3 length: 13 residues. V gave up 4 bases and J gave up 8 bases, with 14 bases separating them. Germline V gene sequence: CDR1 LGHNA, CDR2 YSLEER. The CDR3 sequence: CASSPGNRDGYTF. CDR3 in DNA: TGCGCCAGCAGCCCAGGGAACAGGGACGGCTACACCTTC.

In this sample, this clonotype turned up many times. The chain links TRBV7-3 to TRBJ2-6, with D possibly TRBD2 on 6 matching bases. Germline CDR1 reads SGHTA; CDR2 reads FQGTGA. Between the trimmed V and J ends, which lost 1 base and 1 base, there was a span of 14 bases. The CDR3 has 18 amino acids. CDR3 protein: CASSLSEAGWSGANVLTF. The CDR3 DNA reads as TGTGCCAGCAGCTTAAGCGAGGCGGGGTGGTCTGGGGCCAACGTCCTGACTTTC.

A few counts support this clonotype. The rearrangement uses TRBV28 and TRBJ2-7, with TRBD2 matching over 7 bases. The CDR3 has 12 amino acids. Germline V gives CDR1 MDHEN, CDR2 SYDVKM. With 10 bases clipped from V and 4 bases from J, the junction kept 7 bases outside the gene matches. The DNA of the CDR3 is TGTGCCACCGTGACTAGCACATACGAGCAGTACTTC. Translating gives CATVTSTYEQYF.

This clonotype appeared a few times. The chain is built from TRBV14 and TRBJ2-7; 10 bases agree with TRBD2. The germline V gene has CDR1 SGHDN and CDR2 FVKESK. The V gene end was trimmed by 5 bases and the J gene end by 8 bases; junction bases not matched to a gene: 9. The CDR3 is made up of 14 amino acids. The chain's CDR3 is CASSGVAGGTKQYF. CDR3 DNA sequence: TGTGCCAGCAGCGGAGTAGCGGGGGGCACGAAGCAGTACTTC.

This clonotype has just a few counts. This chain links TRBV6-2 or TRBV6-3 with TRBJ1-5; no clear D. Germline-derived CDR1 and CDR2 are MNHEY and SVGEGT. The V end lost 2 bases, the J end lost 0 bases, and 5 bases lay between the germline ends. This CDR3 has 14 amino acids. The CDR3 sequence: CASSYRDSNQPQHF. For the CDR3, the DNA is TGTGCCAGCAGTTACAGGGATAGCAATCAGCCCCAGCATTTT.

V usage is TRBV27 and J usage is TRBJ1-5; D might be TRBD1 (5 bases). V was clipped by 1 base and J by 8 bases, with 9 bases between them. Germline V lookup: CDR1 MNHEY, CDR2 SMNVEV (reference sequence). CDR3 size: 13 residues. Written as DNA, the CDR3 is TGTGCCAGCAGTTTATGGGGGGGTAAGCCCCAGCATTTT. Its translation: CASSLWGGKPQHF.

This clonotype was counted only a few times. The J gene is TRBJ2-7, the V gene TRBV7-9; 14 bases are shared with TRBD2. Germline-derived CDR1 and CDR2 are SEHNR and FQNEAQ (reference sequence). V trimming: 5 bases; J trimming: 1 base; junction bases outside the gene matches: 16. This CDR3 has 20 amino acids. The CDR3 nucleotides are TGTGCCAGCAGCACACTGAAGACCGGGACTAGCGGGAGAGAATCCTACGAGCAGTACTTC. Protein product: CASSTLKTGTSGRESYEQYF.

This clonotype was seen a handful of times. The chain carries TRBV20-1 and TRBJ1-1, with D unclear. The CDR3 totals 14 residues. The germline V gene encodes CDR1 DFQATT and CDR2 SNEGSKA (reference sequence). The V end was cut by 3 bases, the J end by 0 bases, with 11 bases between. Here the CDR3 reads CSASPSYMNTEAFF. CDR3 in DNA: TGCAGTGCTAGCCCGAGCTACATGAACACTGAAGCTTTCTTT.

This clonotype has more than one count but fewer than ten. The rearrangement uses TRBV5-1 and TRBJ2-2; 11 positions agree with TRBD2. CDR1 is SGHRS, CDR2 YFSETQ, per germline. After removal of 3 bases from V and 2 bases from J, the junction contained 3 bases not matched to a gene. The CDR3 is made up of 16 amino acids. CDR3 in amino acids: CASSSTSGANTGELFF. In nucleotides, the CDR3 is TGCGCCAGCAGCTCGACTAGCGGGGCCAACACCGGGGAGCTGTTTTTT.

The chain uses TRBV4-2 and TRBJ2-3; TRBD2 matches 8 bases. The J segment lost 4 bases and the V segment lost 0 bases, leaving 6 bases of the junction unmatched. The CDR3 contains 16 residues. Germline lookup yields CDR1 LGHNA and CDR2 YNFKEQ. The chain's CDR3 is CASSQDGAAGADTQYF. The CDR3 DNA sequence: TGTGCCAGCAGCCAAGATGGGGCAGCGGGGGCAGATACGCAGTATTTT.

In its sample, this clonotype was seen a few times. The rearrangement uses TRBV7-2 and TRBJ1-3; D not certain. This CDR3 is 16 amino acids long. The germline V gene has CDR1 SGHTA and CDR2 FQGNSA. Trimming shortened V by 0 bases and J by 0 bases, and 9 bases separated the two germline ends. The CDR3 region has the DNA TGTGCCAGCAGCTTAGCGACTCAGTCCTCTGGAAACACCATATATTTT. This gives the protein CASSLATQSSGNTIYF. Looking up the rest from reference TRBV7-2 and TRBJ1-3 gives the full variable domain: GAGVSQSPSNKVTEKGKDVELRCDPISGHTALYWYRQSLGQGLEFLIYFQGNSAPDKSGLPSDRFSAERTGGSVSTLTIQRTQQEDSAVYLCASSLATQSSGNTIYFGEGSWLTVV.

The chain carries TRBV25-1 and TRBJ2-5; 13 bases are shared with TRBD2. The ends lost 2 bases at V and 1 base at J; junction bases unmatched: 4. The length of the CDR3 is 17 residues. Germline lookup yields CDR1 MGHDK and CDR2 SYGVNS. For the CDR3, the DNA is TGTGCCAGCAGTGAACGGGGACTAGCGGGATTCCAAGAGACCCAGTACTTC. As protein: CASSERGLAGFQETQYF.

With respect to this clonotype: The junction departs from germline at one end; a sequencing error may be responsible. The chain couples TRBV9 to TRBJ2-1, with TRBD2 matching over 7 bases. CDR1 and CDR2 (germline): SGDLS, YYNGEE. The length of the CDR3 is 15 residues. The CDR3 protein is CANSPRLANYNEQFF. As DNA, the CDR3 is TGTGCCAACAGCCCCCGACTAGCAAATTACAATGAGCAGTTCTTC.

This clonotype was counted between two and nine times. V gene TRBV20-1 combines with J gene TRBJ2-3, with D possibly being TRBD1 or TRBD2 (6 bases each). V was clipped by 3 bases and J by 4 bases, with 8 bases between them. Per germline, CDR1 DFQATT and CDR2 SNEGSKA (reference sequence). This CDR3 spans 12 amino acids. CDR3 in DNA: TGCAGTGCTAGGGGGGGCGCAGATACGCAGTATTTT. Protein: CSARGGADTQYF.

As for this clonotype: A read error may be the cause here, since a much bigger clone is one base away. V is TRBV6-5 and J is TRBJ1-4; D may be TRBD1 (6 bases). This CDR3 spans 14 amino acids. Germline assignment: CDR1 MNHEY and CDR2 SVGAGI. The CDR3 sequence is CPSSRTASNEKLFF. The CDR3 DNA sequence: TGTCCCAGCAGTAGGACAGCGAGTAATGAAAAACTGTTTTTT.

This clonotype came up many times. The rearrangement uses TRBV20-1 and TRBJ2-1, with 10 bases that match TRBD2. Germline CDR1 DFQATT, CDR2 SNEGSKA (reference sequence). This CDR3 region has 15 residues. V lost 6 bases and J lost 3; bases outside the gene matches: 8. In nucleotides, the CDR3 is TGCAGTGCCGTAAGCGGGAGGGACCTCTACAATGAGCAGTTCTTC. Protein: CSAVSGRDLYNEQFF.

This clonotype has only a few counts. V gene TRBV5-6 combines with J gene TRBJ1-2; TRBD1 is a possible D gene (5 bases). The CDR3 spans 13 residues. The germline V and J ends were trimmed by 2 bases and 8 bases, with 13 bases remaining between them. Looked up from germline, CDR1 is SGHDT and CDR2 is YYEEEE. The CDR3 DNA reads TGTGCCAGCAGCTTCCGGGGGACGTACGGCTACACCTTC. It specifies CASSFRGTYGYTF.